A selection of T cell receptor beta chains follows, all from one sample in a study of blood T cells in healthy people across ages. Each CDR3 protein gets one entry after TCRdb re-called the 5' RACE reads with MiXCR. This sample carries roughly 2 million distinct CDR3 sequences, roughly 49% of them seen once, and the ten largest clones take less than 2.5%. The sequenced material came from blood. These receptor sequences come from a woman in her thirties or forties in good health. CDR3s include the opening cysteine and the closing phenylalanine or tryptophan. Fields, in order: CDR3 protein, CDR3 DNA, V gene, J gene, D gene, clone size. D genes are given only for firm matches. Clone size, where shown, is once, few, many, or a class for clones that have expanded.

CSATQLAKNIQYF	TGCAGCGCAACTCAACTAGCCAAAAACATTCAGTACTTC	TRBV29-1	TRBJ2-4	NA	NA
CASSLFVSGKGDIQYF	TGTGCCAGCAGCTTATTTGTTTCTGGGAAAGGTGACATTCAGTACTTC	TRBV7-9	TRBJ2-4	NA	NA
CASSFGRNRANEQFF	TGCGCCAGCAGCTTCGGTCGAAATAGGGCCAATGAGCAGTTCTTC	TRBV5-1	TRBJ2-1	NA	NA
CASSSITGSWGSGANVLTF	TGCGCCAGCAGCTCCATCACAGGTTCATGGGGTTCTGGGGCCAACGTCCTGACTTTC	TRBV5-1	TRBJ2-6	NA	NA
CASSPGTGGTGYTF	TGTGCCAGCAGTCCCGGAACAGGGGGCACTGGCTACACCTTC	TRBV12-3/TRBV12-4	TRBJ1-2	TRBD1	NA
CASSQFGEGQGGYNEQFF	TGTGCCAGCAGCCAATTCGGCGAAGGTCAGGGCGGATACAATGAGCAGTTCTTC	TRBV4-2	TRBJ2-1	NA	NA
CASSLAGFGKGRSGANVLTF	TGTGCCAGCAGTTTAGCGGGTTTTGGGAAGGGCCGCTCTGGGGCCAACGTCCTGACTTTC	TRBV12-3/TRBV12-4	TRBJ2-6	NA	NA
CASSQVAGLTNEKLFF	TGCGCCAGCAGCCAGGTCGCAGGTCTAACTAATGAAAAACTGTTTTTT	TRBV5-1	TRBJ1-4	NA	NA
CATSDIGGPGNEQFF	TGTGCCACCAGTGATATCGGGGGACCAGGGAATGAGCAGTTCTTC	TRBV24-1	TRBJ2-1	NA	NA
CASGVGWRASSGANVLTF	TGTGCCAGCGGCGTAGGTTGGAGGGCCTCCTCTGGGGCCAACGTCCTGACTTTC	TRBV9	TRBJ2-6	NA	NA
CASSPSLGRFYEQYF	TGTGCCAGCAGTCCTTCCCTAGGAAGATTCTACGAGCAGTACTTC	TRBV27	TRBJ2-7	NA	NA
CASSPNGGPNYGYTF	TGTGCCAGTAGTCCTAATGGGGGGCCCAACTATGGCTACACCTTC	TRBV19	TRBJ1-2	NA	few
CASSLVGLAGGHGIQYF	TGTGCCAGCAGTTTAGTGGGACTAGCGGGGGGGCACGGCATTCAGTACTTC	TRBV28	TRBJ2-4	TRBD2	NA
CASSTGARVQGTQYF	TGTGCCAGCTCCACTGGGGCAAGGGTCCAAGGGACCCAGTACTTC	TRBV27	TRBJ2-5	NA	NA
CAGTIAGGLSYEQYF	TGTGCCGGCACCATAGCGGGGGGGCTGTCCTACGAGCAGTACTTC	TRBV28	TRBJ2-7	TRBD2	NA
CASSLGRLAYYGYTF	TGTGCCAGCAGTTTGGGACGGTTAGCTTACTATGGCTACACCTTC	TRBV6-1	TRBJ1-2	NA	NA
CASSPQGLVRGAQYF	TGTGCCAGCAGTCCCCAGGGACTTGTTCGGGGGGCCCAGTACTTC	TRBV27	TRBJ2-5	TRBD2	NA
CASSLLFPIKQGRITYNEQFF	TGTGCCAGCAGCTTACTGTTTCCTATAAAACAGGGTAGAATCACATACAATGAGCAGTTCTTC	TRBV7-8	TRBJ2-1	NA	few
CASSPSGTGNREQYF	TGTGCCAGCAGCCCCTCCGGGACAGGGAACCGCGAGCAGTACTTC	TRBV14	TRBJ2-7	TRBD1	NA
CASSRRLAGGETQYF	TGTGCCAGCAGCCGGAGACTAGCGGGGGGGGAGACCCAGTACTTC	TRBV7-2	TRBJ2-5	TRBD2	few
CASSLRTGRETQYF	TGCGCCAGCAGCCTTCGGACAGGGCGGGAGACCCAGTACTTC	TRBV7-9	TRBJ2-5	TRBD1	many
CASSWGTGGEFNEQFF	TGCGCCAGCAGCTGGGGGACAGGGGGCGAATTTAATGAGCAGTTCTTC	TRBV5-1	TRBJ2-1	TRBD1	NA
CSARGDAYEQYF	TGCAGTGCTAGGGGCGACGCCTACGAGCAGTACTTC	TRBV20-1	TRBJ2-7	NA	few
CASSPRGQGGTGELFF	TGTGCCAGCAGCCCGAGGGGACAGGGAGGCACCGGGGAGCTGTTTTTT	TRBV9	TRBJ2-2	TRBD1	once
CASILNSGGWLGGYTF	TGTGCCAGCATCCTAAACTCAGGGGGCTGGCTTGGTGGCTACACCTTC	TRBV7-2	TRBJ1-2	TRBD1	once
CASSVSLRDTDTQYF	TGTGCCAGCAGCGTATCCTTGCGGGACACAGATACGCAGTATTTT	TRBV9	TRBJ2-3	NA	once
CASRKGSTSGGLVGDEQFF	TGTGCCAGCCGCAAAGGGTCGACTAGCGGGGGGCTGGTGGGTGATGAGCAGTTCTTC	TRBV7-2	TRBJ2-1	TRBD2	NA
CASSSRTGASNQPQHF	TGTGCCAGCAGCTCGCGGACGGGGGCCAGCAATCAGCCCCAGCATTTT	TRBV7-8	TRBJ1-5	NA	NA
CSVGHSSGTDTQYF	TGCAGCGTTGGGCACTCAAGTGGAACAGATACGCAGTATTTT	TRBV29-1	TRBJ2-3	NA	few
CATSDPRANEQFF	TGTGCCACCAGTGATCCTAGGGCCAATGAGCAGTTCTTC	TRBV24-1	TRBJ2-1	NA	few
CASGYGGLTRTEQFF	TGTGCCAGCGGTTATGGGGGACTAACACGAACTGAGCAGTTCTTC	TRBV6-6	TRBJ2-1	TRBD2	NA
CASSFQLGGRETQYF	TGTGCCAGCAGCTTCCAACTAGGGGGTAGGGAGACCCAGTACTTC	TRBV7-2	TRBJ2-5	NA	NA
CASRTLPYEQYF	TGTGCCAGCAGGACCCTGCCCTACGAGCAGTACTTC	TRBV28	TRBJ2-7	NA	NA